The rows below give T cell receptor beta chains drawn from one sample of a study of T cell repertoires in aging, cancer and after chemotherapy. TCRdb reprocessed the multiplex PCR reads via MiXCR and lists one record per CDR3 protein. The sample has around 12,000 distinct CDR3 sequences, over 20% seen once. Source material: blood. These TCRs come from a human donor in good health. Each CDR3 is given with its conserved first and last residue. D genes are given only for firm matches. Size values are once, few and many counts, or a class for expanded clones, and some rows have none.

d_call: TRBD1; j_call: TRBJ1-1; v_call: TRBV7-2; clone_size: few; cdr3_nt: TGTGCCAGCAGCTCCGGGACAGGGGGCGAAGCTTTCTTT; cdr3_aa: CASSSGTGGEAFF
d_call: TRBD1; j_call: TRBJ2-1; v_call: TRBV20-1; clone_size: many; cdr3_nt: TGCAGGTTGACAGGGGCTAGGAATGAGCAGTTCTTC; cdr3_aa: CRLTGARNEQFF
d_call: .; j_call: TRBJ2-2; v_call: TRBV11-2; clone_size: few; cdr3_nt: TGTGCCAGCAGCTACACAGGTCCGAACACCGGGGAGCTGTTTTTT; cdr3_aa: CASSYTGPNTGELFF
d_call: TRBD1; j_call: TRBJ1-1; v_call: TRBV5-1; clone_size: .; cdr3_nt: TGCGCCAGCAGCCTTGACAGGGCAAACACTGAAGCTTTCTTT; cdr3_aa: CASSLDRANTEAFF
d_call: TRBD1; j_call: TRBJ1-5; v_call: TRBV20-1; clone_size: .; cdr3_nt: TGCAGTGCTGGGACAGCCAGGGGTCAGCCCCAGCATTTT; cdr3_aa: CSAGTARGQPQHF
d_call: .; j_call: TRBJ2-3; v_call: TRBV20-1; clone_size: .; cdr3_nt: TGCAGTGCCTCGAATGGACAACAGGAAGGAGATACGCAGTATTTT; cdr3_aa: CSASNGQQEGDTQYF
d_call: .; j_call: TRBJ2-7; v_call: TRBV11-2; clone_size: medium-sized; cdr3_nt: TGTGCCAGCAGCTACGCGGGACGGACTAATGAGCAGTACTTC; cdr3_aa: CASSYAGRTNEQYF
d_call: .; j_call: TRBJ2-1; v_call: TRBV20-1; clone_size: medium-sized; cdr3_nt: TGCAGTGCTCCGACAGCTACCTACAATGAGCAGTTCTTC; cdr3_aa: CSAPTATYNEQFF
d_call: .; j_call: TRBJ2-3; v_call: TRBV20-1; clone_size: medium-sized; cdr3_nt: TGCAGTGCTAGCGGGACTCCGCTCACAGATACGCAGTATTTT; cdr3_aa: CSASGTPLTDTQYF
d_call: .; j_call: TRBJ2-7; v_call: TRBV7-6; clone_size: medium-sized; cdr3_nt: TGTGCCAGCAGCTTAGGGACAGCCTACGAGCAGTACTTC; cdr3_aa: CASSLGTAYEQYF
d_call: .; j_call: TRBJ2-3; v_call: TRBV15; clone_size: .; cdr3_nt: TGTGCCACCAGCAGAGATCCCCAGTGGGCAGATACGCAGTATTTT; cdr3_aa: CATSRDPQWADTQYF
d_call: .; j_call: TRBJ1-1; v_call: TRBV20-1; clone_size: few; cdr3_nt: TGCAGTGCTAGAGAGACAGACACTGAAGCTTTCTTT; cdr3_aa: CSARETDTEAFF
d_call: .; j_call: TRBJ2-2; v_call: TRBV10-1; clone_size: .; cdr3_nt: TGCGCCAGCTTCGAGGTAACCGGGGAGCTGTTTTTT; cdr3_aa: CASFEVTGELFF